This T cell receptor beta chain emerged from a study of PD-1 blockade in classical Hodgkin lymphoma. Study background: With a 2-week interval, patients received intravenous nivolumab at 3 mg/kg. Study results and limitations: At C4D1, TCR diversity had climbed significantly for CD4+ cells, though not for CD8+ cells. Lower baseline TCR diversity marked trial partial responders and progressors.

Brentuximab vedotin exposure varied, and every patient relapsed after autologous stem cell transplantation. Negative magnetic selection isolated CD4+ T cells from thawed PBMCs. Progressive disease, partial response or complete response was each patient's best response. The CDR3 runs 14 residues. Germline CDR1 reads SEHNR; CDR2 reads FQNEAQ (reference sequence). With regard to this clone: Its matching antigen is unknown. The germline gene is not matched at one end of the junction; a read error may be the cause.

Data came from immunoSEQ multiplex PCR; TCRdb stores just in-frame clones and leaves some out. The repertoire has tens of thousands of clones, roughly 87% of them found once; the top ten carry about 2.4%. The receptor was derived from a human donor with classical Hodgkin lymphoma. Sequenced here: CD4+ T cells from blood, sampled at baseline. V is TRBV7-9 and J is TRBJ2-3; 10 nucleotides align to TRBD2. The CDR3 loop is CASSLAGAADTQYF. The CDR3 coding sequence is TGTGCCAGCAGCCTAGCGGGAGCAGCAGATACGCAGTATTTT.